The rows below give T cell receptor beta chains drawn from one sample of a study of T cell changes during pregnancy in multiple sclerosis. Some clones are missing from TCRdb's copy, which holds only in-frame ones; the method was immunoSEQ multiplex PCR. The sample lists 50,000 to 70,000 clones; approximately 92% were seen once. The material sequenced was peripheral blood, taken in the first trimester of pregnancy. These receptor sequences come from a female donor with multiple sclerosis, enrolled in a pregnancy study. Each CDR3 is given with its conserved first and last residue. A D gene is named only where the DNA matches it firmly. Clone size appears in some rows only: once, few, many, or a class for an expanded clone.

CDR3 DNA,CDR3 protein,D gene,clone size,J gene,V gene
TGTGCCAGCAGCCGGGTAAGCTCCTACGAGCAGTACTTC,CASSRVSSYEQYF,NA,NA,TRBJ2-7,TRBV7-2
TGTGCCAGCAGCCTAGACCTGAGGGGGAACGCAGATACGCAGTATTTT,CASSLDLRGNADTQYF,NA,NA,TRBJ2-3,TRBV5-4
TGTGCCAGCAGTTACAGTAGCGGGGGGGCCGAAGAGCAGTTCTTC,CASSYSSGGAEEQFF,TRBD2,NA,TRBJ2-1,TRBV6-6
TGTGCCAGCAGGAAAGCTCCCGATACGCAGTATTTT,CASRKAPDTQYF,NA,NA,TRBJ2-3,TRBV2
TGTGCCAGCAGCCGGAGCGGGGGGCGAAAAGAGACCCAGTACTTC,CASSRSGGRKETQYF,TRBD2,NA,TRBJ2-5,TRBV7-9
TGTGCCAGCAGTATAGACAGGGGGCAATCACCCCTCCACTTT,CASSIDRGQSPLHF,TRBD1,medium-sized,TRBJ1-6,TRBV2
TGCGCCAGCAGCTCGACAGGGATCTCTGGAAACACCATATATTTT,CASSSTGISGNTIYF,TRBD1,few,TRBJ1-3,TRBV5-1
TGTGCCAGCACCGCGGGGGGACAGGGCGGCACTGAAGCTTTCTTT,CASTAGGQGGTEAFF,TRBD1,few,TRBJ1-1,TRBV2
TGTGCCAGCAGCTTAGCTGACAGGGATTCACCCCTCCACTTT,CASSLADRDSPLHF,TRBD1,NA,TRBJ1-6,TRBV7-8
TGTGCCAGCAGCTTAGTGGGGAGGGGATCTAGCACAGATACGCAGTATTTT,CASSLVGRGSSTDTQYF,TRBD2,many,TRBJ2-3,TRBV7-9
TGTGCCAGCGAGCTTTCCCCCGGACAGTATAACACTGAAGCTTTCTTT,CASELSPGQYNTEAFF,NA,NA,TRBJ1-1,TRBV5-5
TGTGCCAGCAGCGTAGGGGCAAGGGGTGGAGAGACCCAGTACTTC,CASSVGARGGETQYF,NA,NA,TRBJ2-5,TRBV9
TGTGCCAGCAGTGATTGGGGCGCGAGAGGAAACACCATATATTTT,CASSDWGARGNTIYF,NA,NA,TRBJ1-3,TRBV6-1
TGTGCCAGTAGTATCAGGGCAGACACTGAAGCTTTCTTT,CASSIRADTEAFF,NA,NA,TRBJ1-1,TRBV19
TGTGCCAGCAGCCAGAGGGGGACAGAGACCCAGTACTTC,CASSQRGTETQYF,NA,NA,TRBJ2-5,TRBV7-2
TGCAGCGTTGTTTCGCAGGAAGAAAACATTCAGTACTTC,CSVVSQEENIQYF,NA,NA,TRBJ2-4,TRBV29-1
TGTGCCAGCAGTCTCTTCGGGACAGCTAACACAGATACGCAGTATTTT,CASSLFGTANTDTQYF,TRBD1,NA,TRBJ2-3,TRBV27
TGTGCCAGCAGTGAAAAGCGGGGGGATTACGAGCAGTACTTC,CASSEKRGDYEQYF,TRBD2,once,TRBJ2-7,TRBV2
TGTGCCGTTAGACAGGGGAGCACAGATACGCAGTATTTT,CAVRQGSTDTQYF,TRBD1,NA,TRBJ2-3,TRBV10-3
TGTGCCAGCAGCCGAGACAGTTCCCAAGAGACCCAGTACTTC,CASSRDSSQETQYF,NA,NA,TRBJ2-5,TRBV7-2
TGTGCCAGCAGTGAACAGGGGGGCGGGGATGAGCAGTTCTTC,CASSEQGGGDEQFF,TRBD1,NA,TRBJ2-1,TRBV6-4
TGTGCCAGCACCGAACCGGGGAAGGATGGCTACACCTTC,CASTEPGKDGYTF,NA,NA,TRBJ1-2,TRBV6-1
TGCGCCAGCAGCCAACTCGGGACAGCCCCTGAAGCTTTCTTT,CASSQLGTAPEAFF,TRBD1,few,TRBJ1-1,TRBV4-1
TGTGCCAGCAGCTTGGCCCTCACCGTTAGCGGGGGATTGGGATACGAGCAGTACTTC,CASSLALTVSGGLGYEQYF,TRBD2,NA,TRBJ2-7,TRBV5-4
TGCAGTGCTAGACCATACACTGAAGCTTTCTTT,CSARPYTEAFF,NA,NA,TRBJ1-1,TRBV20-1
TGTGCCATCAGTGGGACAGGGTCCTACGAGCAGTACTTC,CAISGTGSYEQYF,TRBD1,few,TRBJ2-7,TRBV10-3
TGTGCCAGCAGCGGACAGGGGAACACTGAAGCTTTCTTT,CASSGQGNTEAFF,TRBD1,few,TRBJ1-1,TRBV11-3
TGTGCCAGCTCACCGGGACAGGGTCTGTTCTTGGACACCTTC,CASSPGQGLFLDTF,TRBD1,NA,TRBJ1-2,TRBV18
TGTGCCAGCAGTCCCTACGCCCGACAGGGGGCGATCCCGTGGGCTTTCTTT,CASSPYARQGAIPWAFF,TRBD1,few,TRBJ1-1,TRBV27
TGTGCCAGCAGTTTCAAGCGGGGGCACAATGAGCAGTTCTTC,CASSFKRGHNEQFF,TRBD2,NA,TRBJ2-1,TRBV27
TGTGCCAGCAGCTTGGCAGGGGCGGATGAGCAGTTCTTC,CASSLAGADEQFF,NA,NA,TRBJ2-1,TRBV7-9
TGTGCCAGCAGCTGGCTAGCGGGGGAGACCTACAATGAGCAGTTCTTC,CASSWLAGETYNEQFF,TRBD2,NA,TRBJ2-1,TRBV7-3
TGTGCCTACTCTCCTGGGGGGTACCGTAGCAATCAGCCCCAGCATTTT,CAYSPGGYRSNQPQHF,NA,once,TRBJ1-5,TRBV5-4
TGCGCCAGCAGCCGGAAAGCGACAGGGGAGGGCACCATATATTTT,CASSRKATGEGTIYF,TRBD1,NA,TRBJ1-3,TRBV4-3
TGCGCCAGCAGCCAAGATTTCGGCGGTGAAGCTTTCTTT,CASSQDFGGEAFF,NA,NA,TRBJ1-1,TRBV4-3
TGTGCCAGCAAGACAGAAGAGACCCAGTACTTC,CASKTEETQYF,NA,NA,TRBJ2-5,TRBV6-1
TGTGCCAGTAGTATCGTCGGAGGCCAATCCTACGAGCAGTACTTC,CASSIVGGQSYEQYF,NA,NA,TRBJ2-7,TRBV19
TGTGCCAGTAGTATTTGGGGACAGGGACCAAACTATGGCTACACCTTC,CASSIWGQGPNYGYTF,TRBD1,NA,TRBJ1-2,TRBV19
TGTGCCAGCAGCTTCCGGTGGGGGGATGAGCAGTTCTTC,CASSFRWGDEQFF,NA,NA,TRBJ2-1,TRBV11-3
TGCGCCAGCAGCACAGGGGCCACTGAAGCTTTCTTT,CASSTGATEAFF,TRBD1,NA,TRBJ1-1,TRBV4-3
TGTGCTAGTGGTTTCAGGACAGAGGTGAACTATGGCTACACCTTC,CASGFRTEVNYGYTF,NA,NA,TRBJ1-2,TRBV12-5
TGTGCCAGCAGCCAAGGCGGGGCGATGGAGACCCAGTACTTC,CASSQGGAMETQYF,NA,NA,TRBJ2-5,TRBV4-2
TGTGCCAGCAGTTATGTACTAGCGGGGGGACGGGAGCAGTACTTC,CASSYVLAGGREQYF,TRBD2,NA,TRBJ2-7,TRBV6-5
TGTGCCAGCAGCGCCCAACAGGACAGACGTGGCTACACCTTC,CASSAQQDRRGYTF,NA,NA,TRBJ1-2,TRBV6-4
TGTGCCAGCAGCTTGGTGGGGCCCTTACACATGGGAGCTTTCTTT,CASSLVGPLHMGAFF,NA,NA,TRBJ1-1,TRBV5-8
TGTGCCAGCAGTCTCGACAGGGGAGGGGTCGGCACTGAAGCTTTCTTT,CASSLDRGGVGTEAFF,TRBD1,NA,TRBJ1-1,TRBV6-6
TGTGCCAGTAGTGCGACTACCTACAATGAGCAGTTCTTC,CASSATTYNEQFF,NA,NA,TRBJ2-1,TRBV19
TGTGCCAGCAGCGGAGTCAGGGGAGACACTGAAGCTTTCTTT,CASSGVRGDTEAFF,NA,NA,TRBJ1-1,TRBV5-4
TGTGCCAGCAGCCCCCGCTTAGCGGGGGCCTCCACAGATACGCAGTATTTT,CASSPRLAGASTDTQYF,TRBD2,NA,TRBJ2-3,TRBV9
TGTGCCAGCAGCGAGGGACAGGGCGCTCCTGGAAACACCATATATTTT,CASSEGQGAPGNTIYF,TRBD1,NA,TRBJ1-3,TRBV9
TGTGCCAGCTCACCAACAGGGGGCGAAGATGGCTACACCTTC,CASSPTGGEDGYTF,TRBD1,NA,TRBJ1-2,TRBV18
TGTGCCAGCAGTTATAAACACGCGGACACTTCCTACGAGCAGTACTTC,CASSYKHADTSYEQYF,NA,few,TRBJ2-7,TRBV6-6
TGTGCCAGCAGGGGGGGACTGAGCACAGATACGCAGTATTTT,CASRGGLSTDTQYF,NA,once,TRBJ2-3,TRBV2
TGTGCCAGCTCACCAGACAGGGGAGCCAAAAACATTCAGTACTTC,CASSPDRGAKNIQYF,TRBD1,NA,TRBJ2-4,TRBV18
TGTGCCAGCAGCTTAGGGGGGGTGCAGGGATGGAGGGAGCAGTACTTC,CASSLGGVQGWREQYF,NA,NA,TRBJ2-7,TRBV7-9
TGTGCCAGCAGCTTAAGTGCTAGCGGGGGGTCTGAGACCCAGTACTTC,CASSLSASGGSETQYF,TRBD2,NA,TRBJ2-5,TRBV7-6
TGTGCCAGCTCACCATTGAACGGTAATAGCAATCAGCCCCAGCATTTT,CASSPLNGNSNQPQHF,NA,NA,TRBJ1-5,TRBV18
TGTGCCATCTCCCTTGCGGGGGGGGTTAATGAGCAGTTCTTC,CAISLAGGVNEQFF,TRBD2,NA,TRBJ2-1,TRBV7-2